This paragraph covers one T cell receptor beta chain sequence. No antigen is known for it. This sample was taken from a study of T cell responses to AZD1222 COVID-19 vaccine. Whole-study context: Pooled samples include second doses given at about 4 or 12 weeks.

Overall study results and limits: Seropositive at baseline were only a handful of AZD1222 recipients. Females made up more of the donors, who were largely white British, and clonal diversity may have come out too low.

Produced via immunoSEQ multiplex PCR; TCRdb's table is partial and in-frame only. The sample lists 100,000 to 150,000 clones; 75% to 90% were seen once. The sequence was obtained from an adult in good health. The sample was peripheral blood, taken on day 0 of AZD1222 vaccination.

CDR3 DNA: TGTGCCTCAGCCCGTGGAATAAGATCGACGGCGGGCTACACCTTC. This encodes CASARGIRSTAGYTF. The V call is TRBV6-5, the J call TRBJ1-2, with D uncertain. Trimming left V 11 bases short and J 8 bases short, with 27 bases between. Germline lookup yields CDR1 MNHEY and CDR2 SVGAGI. The CDR3 has 15 residues.